Below, 27 T cell receptor beta chains from the same sample are listed, as sequenced in a study of radiotherapy plus CTLA-4 blockade in lung cancer. Profiling relied on immunoSEQ multiplex PCR, and the TCRdb table lists in-frame clones only, not all of them. This sample yields around 90,000 clones, of which around 81% are seen a single time; approximately 15% belongs to the top ten. The source was peripheral blood, collected from a patient treated with radiotherapy plus ipilimumab. These receptors were obtained from a human donor with non-small cell lung cancer that progressed on radiotherapy plus ipilimumab.

The chain combines TRBV29-1 with TRBJ1-2, with 8 nucleotides matching TRBD1. There are 16 residues in the CDR3. Germline-derived CDR1 and CDR2 are SQVTM and ANQGSEA. The V gene end was trimmed by 3 bases and the J gene end by 7 bases; junction bases not matched to a gene: 16. The CDR3 bases are TGCAGCGTTGACCTCAGGGGGCACACCCCGGCAGGTGGCTACACCTTC. Protein: CSVDLRGHTPAGGYTF.

The V call is TRBV9, the J call TRBJ1-2, with D maybe TRBD1 (6 bases). V lost 3 bases to trimming and J lost 8 bases, with 8 bases between them. Per germline, CDR1 SGDLS and CDR2 YYNGEE. This CDR3 contains 11 residues. DNA of the CDR3: TGTGCCAGCAGCGCACAGGGAGGCTACACCTTC. Protein product: CASSAQGGYTF.

The chain joins TRBV10-3 to TRBJ1-2; D might be TRBD1 (6 bases). The germline gives CDR1 ENHRY, CDR2 SYGVKD. Trimming stripped 3 bases from V and 5 bases from J, with 16 bases between. CDR3 length: 15 residues. DNA of the CDR3: TGTGCCATCAGTGATGCTTGGGGGCAGATTTATGGCTACACCTTC. It codes for CAISDAWGQIYGYTF.

The count of this clone is one. The chain combines TRBV7-8 with TRBJ2-3; D could derive from TRBD1 or TRBD2 (6 bases each). The CDR3 sequence is 14 residues long. CDR1 SGHVS and CDR2 FQNEAQ come from the germline V gene. V lost 3 bases and J 5 bases, leaving 12 bases between the germline ends. The CDR3 spells CASSFRGAKDTQYF. As DNA, the CDR3 is TGTGCCAGCAGCTTTAGGGGGGCTAAAGATACGCAGTATTTT.

The chain has TRBV6-5 and TRBJ2-2, with TRBD2 matching 8 bases. Per the germline V gene, CDR1 is MNHEY and CDR2 is SVGAGI. The CDR3 runs 14 residues. V shed 7 bases and J 4 bases; nucleotides not matched to a gene: 5. The CDR3 region is CASIGREATGELFF. CDR3 bases: TGTGCCAGCATCGGGAGGGAGGCCACCGGGGAGCTGTTTTTT.

To note about this clone: Its ends do not fully match the called genes, so a read error is possible. Other DNA sequences in this sample translate to the same CDR3. The V and J genes are TRBV5-6 and TRBJ2-3; 7 bases are a match to TRBD2. CDR3 length equals 15 residues. CDR1 is SGHDT and CDR2 is YYEEEE in the germline V gene. CDR3 region: CASSRLASSTDTQYF. The CDR3 DNA reads TGTGCCAGCAGCCGACTAGCTTCTAGCACAGATACGCAATATTTT. The complete variable domain, with remaining parts taken from reference TRBV5-6 and TRBJ2-3, reads DAGVTQSPTHLIKTRGQQVTLRCSPKSGHDTVSWYQQALGQGPQFIFQYYEEEERQRGNFPDRFSGHQFPNYSSELNVNALLLGDSALYLCASSRLASSTDTQYFGPGTRLTVL.

This clone was detected only a few times. The chain links TRBV29-1 to TRBJ1-2; possible D gene TRBD1, 6 bases. The CDR3 totals 13 residues. V was cut by 4 bases and J by 2 bases, with 11 bases left in between. The V gene's germline CDR1 is SQVTM and CDR2 ANQGSEA. CDR3 coding DNA: TGCAGCGTTGGGGCAGGGGAGAACTATGGCTACACCTTC. Amino acid sequence: CSVGAGENYGYTF.

In this sample, this clone turned up once. The chain carries TRBV9 and TRBJ2-7; TRBD1 matches 8 bases. CDR1 is SGDLS and CDR2 is YYNGEE in the germline V gene. The CDR3 extends over 15 amino acids. V shed 2 bases and J 4 bases; nucleotides not matched to a gene: 8. Written as DNA, the CDR3 is TGTGCCAGCAGCGTGGCTGGACAGGGTCTATACGAGCAGTACTTC. This encodes CASSVAGQGLYEQYF.

This rearrangement joins TRBV6-6 to TRBJ1-5; TRBD1 matches 7 bases. With 6 bases clipped from V and 4 bases from J, the junction kept 3 bases outside the gene matches. The CDR3 spans 13 residues. The germline V gene has CDR1 MNHNY and CDR2 SVGAGI (reference sequence). CDR3 nucleotide sequence: TGTGCCAGCAGACAGGGGACGAATCAGCCCCAGCATTTT. This translates into CASRQGTNQPQHF.

V and J are TRBV7-2 and TRBJ1-3, with 7 bases fitting TRBD1. Germline CDR1 and CDR2: SGHTA and FQGNSA. V lost 5 bases, J lost 4 bases, and 8 bases stayed unmatched. This CDR3 spans 15 amino acids. CDR3 loop: CASSRQGSLGNTIYF. CDR3 nucleotide sequence: TGTGCCAGCAGCCGACAGGGATCGTTAGGAAACACCATATATTTT.

This clone has a handful of counts. This chain uses TRBV6-1 with TRBJ1-2, with 7 bases that match TRBD1. Per the germline V gene, CDR1 is MNHNS and CDR2 is SASEGT. V was clipped by 4 bases and J by 8 bases; unmatched bases: 13. The CDR3 has 15 residues. The CDR3 DNA reads TGTGCCAGCAGTGGGCTGACAGGGAGGTGGGTAGGCTACACCTTC. Translated, it gives CASSGLTGRWVGYTF.

This clone came up a few times. This chain links TRBV18 with TRBJ1-4; D is perhaps TRBD1 (5 bases). CDR1 is KGHSH and CDR2 is LQKENI in the germline V gene. The CDR3 is 13 residues long. V lost 1 base, J lost 6 bases, and 6 bases lay in between. CDR3 DNA sequence: TGTGCCAGCTCACCACGGGACTATGAAAAACTGTTTTTT. It codes for CASSPRDYEKLFF.

The chain carries TRBV19 and TRBJ2-5; possible D gene TRBD2, 5 bases. CDR1 and CDR2 from the germline V gene are LNHDA and SQIVND (reference sequence). The CDR3 loop spans 13 amino acids. With 3 bases removed from V and 5 bases from J, the gap between germline ends came to 10 bases. The CDR3 region is CASSIVGGETQYF. The DNA for the CDR3 is TGTGCCAGTAGTATCGTTGGCGGGGAGACCCAGTACTTC.

The V and J genes are TRBV6-1 and TRBJ1-1; D is unclear. From germline, CDR1 is MNHNS and CDR2 SASEGT. The CDR3 spans 11 residues. V lost 6 bases and J lost 4, with 6 bases in between. CDR3 nucleotides: TGTGCCAGCAGGGTGGGCACTGAAGCTTTCTTT. Its translation: CASRVGTEAFF.

This clone has more than one count but fewer than ten. This sequence joins TRBV19 and TRBJ1-1; D not resolved. Trimming took 5 bases from V and 2 from J, leaving 12 bases between them. There are 14 residues in the CDR3. Germline loops: CDR1 LNHDA, CDR2 SQIVND (reference sequence). The CDR3 nucleotides are TGTGCCAGTAGTGGAAGTATTGTTAACACTGAAGCTTTCTTT. Protein: CASSGSIVNTEAFF.

The chain is built from TRBV5-1 and TRBJ2-3; TRBD2 agrees at 8 bases. This CDR3 spans 18 amino acids. The J segment lost 2 bases and the V segment lost 0 bases, leaving 11 bases of the junction unmatched. Germline CDR1 SGHRS, CDR2 YFSETQ. The CDR3 sequence: CASSLEFGTGGPTDTQYF. In DNA form, the CDR3 reads TGCGCCAGCAGCTTGGAGTTCGGTACGGGAGGGCCCACAGATACGCAGTATTTT.

This chain joins TRBV5-1 and TRBJ2-5, with TRBD2 matching 15 bases. V lost 2 bases and J lost 5; bases outside the gene matches: 10. The length of the CDR3 is 18 residues. CDR1 is SGHRS and CDR2 is YFSETQ in the germline V gene. The CDR3, as DNA: TGCGCCAGCAGCTTAGGGACTAGCGGGAGGCATAGATCGGAGACCCAGTACTTC. Translation gives CASSLGTSGRHRSETQYF. Full variable domain (outside the CDR3, taken from reference TRBV5-1 and TRBJ2-5): KAGVTQTPRYLIKTRGQQVTLSCSPISGHRSVSWYQQTPGQGLQFLFEYFSETQRNKGNFPGRFSGRQFSNSRSEMNVSTLELGDSALYLCASSLGTSGRHRSETQYFGPGTRLLVL.

This chain connects TRBV5-6 to TRBJ1-2; TRBD1 might be the D (5 bases). Germline V gene data show CDR1 as SGHDT and CDR2 as YYEEEE. This CDR3 contains 14 residues. V was pared by 1 base and J by 3 bases, with 10 bases between. CDR3 protein: CASSLSGGYYGYTF. CDR3 sequence (DNA): TGTGCCAGCAGCTTGTCTGGGGGTTACTATGGCTACACCTTC.

This clone was seen a single time. The J gene is TRBJ1-5, the V gene TRBV19, with TRBD1 as a possible D gene (5 bases). The germline V gene encodes CDR1 LNHDA and CDR2 SQIVND (reference sequence). The CDR3 is 15 residues long. Deletions cut 6 bases from V and 4 bases from J, with 16 bases between. CDR3 in DNA: TGTGCCAGTAGGACCCCGGGCTGGGGGAATCAGCCCCAGCATTTT. Translation: CASRTPGWGNQPQHF.

The chain employs TRBV13 and TRBJ2-7; TRBD1 matches 10 bases. Germline V lookup: CDR1 PRHDT, CDR2 FYEKMQ (reference sequence). This CDR3 region has 16 residues. The trim removed 2 bases at V and 5 bases at J, leaving 9 bases unmatched. CDR3 protein: CASSLNFRQGANEQYF. The CDR3 DNA reads as TGTGCCAGCAGCTTAAATTTCCGACAGGGGGCAAACGAGCAGTACTTC.

Note on this clone: This sample includes further DNA sequences coding for the same CDR3. The chain is built from TRBV5-1 and TRBJ1-1; tentative D call: TRBD1 (5 bases). V was cut by 0 bases and J by 5 bases, with 14 bases left in between. The V gene's germline CDR1 is SGHRS and CDR2 YFSETQ. This CDR3 is 15 amino acids long. The CDR3 reads CASSLVGQGGTEAFF. Written as DNA, the CDR3 is TGCGCCAGCAGCTTGGTAGGTCAGGGTGGTACTGAAGCTTTCTTT.

This chain uses TRBV30 with TRBJ2-7; the match to TRBD2 covers 10 bases. CDR3 size: 14 residues. The V segment lost 8 bases and the J segment 6 bases; nucleotides outside the gene matches: 13. The germline V gene has CDR1 GTSNPN and CDR2 SVGIG (reference sequence). CDR3 coding DNA: TGTGCCAGCAGCTCACGGCCTAGCGGGGGCGAGCAGTACTTC. This translates into CASSSRPSGGEQYF. Complete variable domain (other parts from reference TRBV30 and TRBJ2-7): SQTIHQWPATLVQPVGSPLSLECTVEGTSNPNLYWYRQAAGRGLQLLFYSVGIGQISSEVPQNLSASRPQDRQFILSSKKLLLSDSGFYLCASSSRPSGGEQYFGPGTRLTVT.

Only one count was recorded for this clone. The chain links TRBV4-1 to TRBJ2-2, with a possible D match to TRBD2 (6 bases). This CDR3 spans 17 amino acids. Looked up from germline, CDR1 is MGHRA and CDR2 is YSYEKL. Trimming stripped 0 bases from V and 4 bases from J, with 15 bases between. CDR3: CASSQDSSDRGTGELFF. As DNA, the CDR3 is TGCGCCAGCAGCCAAGATTCTAGCGACCGGGGCACCGGGGAGCTGTTTTTT.

A single count supports this clone. The chain carries TRBV18 and TRBJ1-5; D gene uncertain. Deletions cut 6 bases from V and 2 bases from J, with 17 bases between. The CDR3 is 16 amino acids. Germline V gene data show CDR1 as KGHSH and CDR2 as LQKENI. CDR3 sequence reads: CASSPRNVGGNQPQHF. In DNA form, the CDR3 reads TGTGCCAGCTCCCCTCGAAATGTGGGAGGCAATCAGCCCCAGCATTTT.

This rearrangement joins TRBV19 to TRBJ2-7; TRBD1 is a possible D gene (6 bases). The CDR3 is 14 amino acids. Germline lookup yields CDR1 LNHDA and CDR2 SQIVND (reference sequence). The V end lost 3 bases, the J end lost 4 bases, and 13 bases lay between the germline ends. CDR3 nucleotides: TGTGCCAGTAGTATGAGGGAACAGGGTTACGAGCAGTACTTC. Residues: CASSMREQGYEQYF.

The sample holds a few counts of this clone. The genes are TRBV29-1 and TRBJ2-7; D perhaps matches TRBD1 (5 bases). The CDR3 contains 12 residues. Between the trimmed V and J ends, which lost 3 bases and 0 bases, there was a span of 6 bases. The germline V gene has CDR1 SQVTM and CDR2 ANQGSEA. In DNA form, the CDR3 reads TGCAGCGTTGAGACAGTCTCCTACGAGCAGTACTTC. It encodes CSVETVSYEQYF.

This clone was seen only a few times. The chain combines TRBV18 with TRBJ1-3; D perhaps matches TRBD1 (5 bases). The germline CDR1 and CDR2 sequences are KGHSH and LQKENI. V gave up 2 bases and J gave up 1 base, with 15 bases separating them. The CDR3 is 17 residues long. The CDR3 here is CASSPSRQISSGNTIYF. CDR3 in DNA: TGTGCCAGCTCACCATCGAGACAGATCTCTTCTGGAAACACCATATATTTT.